The entry that follows covers one T cell receptor beta chain sequence. This record belongs to a study of cytomegalovirus exposure and HLA in healthy donors. This CDR3 region has 18 residues. CDR1 is MGHDK, CDR2 SYGVNS, per germline. J lost 5 bases, V lost 3 bases, and 18 bases had no gene match. PCR used 60 Vbeta primers and 13 Jbeta primers. Assay used: immunoSEQ multiplex PCR; TCRdb lists only in-frame clones, some missing. This sample has approximately 59,000 clones, with around 80% found just once. The sequence was collected from a girl aged 5-17 years in good health and CMV-seropositive. The rearrangement joins TRBV25-1 to TRBJ2-7; 8 nucleotides match TRBD2. The sequencing input was PBMCs. This chain's CDR3 is CASSDLKPAGEGRNEQYF. DNA of the CDR3: TGTGCCAGCAGTGATCTTAAACCAGCGGGAGAGGGTAGGAACGAGCAGTACTTC.